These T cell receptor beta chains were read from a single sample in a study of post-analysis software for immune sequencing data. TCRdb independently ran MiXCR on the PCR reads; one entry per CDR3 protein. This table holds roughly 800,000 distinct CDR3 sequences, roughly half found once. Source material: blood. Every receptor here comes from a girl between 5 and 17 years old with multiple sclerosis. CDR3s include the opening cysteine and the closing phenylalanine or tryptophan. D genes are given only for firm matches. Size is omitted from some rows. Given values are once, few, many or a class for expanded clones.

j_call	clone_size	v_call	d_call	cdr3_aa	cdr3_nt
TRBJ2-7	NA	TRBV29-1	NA	CSVMQGPYEQYF	TGCAGCGTCATGCAGGGCCCCTACGAGCAGTACTTC
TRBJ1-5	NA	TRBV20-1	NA	CSASWDARGQPQHF	TGCAGTGCTAGCTGGGACGCACGAGGTCAGCCCCAGCATTTT
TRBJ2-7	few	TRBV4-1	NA	CASSQQEVGLLDEQYF	TGCGCCAGCAGCCAACAAGAGGTAGGGCTACTGGACGAGCAGTACTTC
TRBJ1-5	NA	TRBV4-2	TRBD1	CASSPWTGSGVSNQPQHF	TGTGCCAGCAGCCCCTGGACAGGTTCGGGGGTTAGCAATCAGCCCCAGCATTTT
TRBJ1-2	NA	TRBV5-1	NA	CASSVTTGQRYGYTF	TGCGCCAGCAGCGTCACAACGGGCCAGCGCTATGGCTACACCTTC
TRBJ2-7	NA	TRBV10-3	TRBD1	CAISRDRVSYEQYF	TGTGCCATCAGCCGGGACAGGGTTTCCTACGAGCAGTACTTC
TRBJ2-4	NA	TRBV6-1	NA	CASSGGGNIQYF	TGTGCCAGCAGTGGAGGGGGAAACATTCAGTACTTC
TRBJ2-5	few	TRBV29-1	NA	CSVEDQGRVAETQYF	TGCAGCGTTGAAGATCAAGGCCGGGTAGCAGAGACCCAGTACTTC
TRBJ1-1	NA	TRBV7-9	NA	CASSLVLAEAFF	TGTGCCAGCAGCTTAGTCCTCGCTGAAGCTTTCTTT
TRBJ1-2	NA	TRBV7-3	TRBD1	CASSSETGNGYTF	TGTGCCAGCAGCTCCGAGACAGGGAATGGCTACACCTTC
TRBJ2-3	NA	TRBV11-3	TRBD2	CASSSVAGSSTDTQYF	TGTGCCAGCAGCTCGGTAGCGGGGTCTAGCACAGATACGCAGTATTTT
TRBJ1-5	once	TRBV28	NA	CASTLWAGNSNQPQHF	TGTGCCAGCACCCTATGGGCCGGGAATAGCAATCAGCCCCAGCATTTT
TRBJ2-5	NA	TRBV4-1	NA	CASSLVTAAREAQYF	TGCGCCAGCAGCCTCGTGACGGCGGCGAGGGAGGCCCAGTACTTC
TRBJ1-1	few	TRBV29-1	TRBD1	CSVVWGQGELNTEAFF	TGCAGCGTTGTGTGGGGACAGGGGGAATTGAACACTGAAGCTTTCTTT
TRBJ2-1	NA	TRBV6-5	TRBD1	CASSYSPKGANNEQFF	TGTGCCAGCAGTTACTCGCCCAAGGGGGCCAACAATGAGCAGTTCTTC
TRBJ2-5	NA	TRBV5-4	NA	CASSLFLAGETQYF	TGTGCCAGCAGCTTGTTCCTCGCAGGAGAGACCCAGTACTTC
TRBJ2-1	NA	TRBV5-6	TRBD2	CASSLGRLAGGEQFF	TGTGCCAGCAGCTTGGGCCGACTAGCGGGAGGAGAGCAGTTCTTC
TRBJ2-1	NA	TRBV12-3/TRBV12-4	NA	CASSLRVSALGSYNEQFF	TGTGCCAGCAGTTTGCGTGTCTCGGCTCTAGGATCCTACAATGAGCAGTTCTTC
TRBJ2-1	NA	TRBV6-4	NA	CASSGGDNYNEQFF	TGTGCCAGCAGCGGTGGGGACAACTACAATGAGCAGTTCTTC
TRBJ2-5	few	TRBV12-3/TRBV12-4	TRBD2	CASSLRSRLAGGDEETQYF	TGTGCCAGCAGTCTTAGGTCCCGACTAGCGGGGGGGGATGAAGAGACCCAGTACTTC
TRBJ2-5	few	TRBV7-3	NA	CASSDGTQETQYF	TGTGCCAGCAGCGACGGGACTCAAGAGACCCAGTACTTC
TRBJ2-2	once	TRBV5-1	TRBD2	CASSLHLSGGHLVGELFF	TGCGCCAGCAGCTTACATCTTAGCGGGGGGCATCTTGTCGGGGAGCTGTTTTTT
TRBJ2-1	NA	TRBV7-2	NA	CASSSRGWSEQFF	TGTGCCAGCAGTTCCAGGGGCTGGAGTGAGCAGTTCTTC
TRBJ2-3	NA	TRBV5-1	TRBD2	CASSLDDIAGVSTDTQYF	TGCGCCAGCAGCTTGGACGATATAGCGGGAGTATCGACAGATACGCAGTATTTT
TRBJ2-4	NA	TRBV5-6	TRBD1	CASSLMSGQGIHIQYF	TGTGCCAGCAGCTTGATGTCGGGACAGGGTATTCACATTCAGTACTTC
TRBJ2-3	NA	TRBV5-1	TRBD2	CASSPGLAGERADTQYF	TGCGCCAGCAGCCCTGGACTAGCGGGAGAACGAGCAGATACGCAGTATTTT
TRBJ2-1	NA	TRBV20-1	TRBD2	CSARPLAVGEQFF	TGCAGTGCTAGGCCACTAGCGGTAGGCGAGCAGTTCTTC
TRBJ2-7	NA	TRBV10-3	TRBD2	CAISDISGSYEQYF	TGTGCCATCAGTGATATCAGCGGGAGCTACGAGCAGTACTTC
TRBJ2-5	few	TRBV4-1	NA	CASSLEPNQETQYF	TGCGCCAGCAGCCTCGAACCGAACCAAGAGACCCAGTACTTC
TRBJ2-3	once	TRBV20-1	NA	CSARGSRDFRDTQYF	TGCAGTGCTAGAGGAAGCCGGGACTTTCGGGATACGCAGTATTTT
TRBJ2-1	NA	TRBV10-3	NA	CAISLASSYNEQFF	TGTGCCATCAGTCTAGCGTCATCCTACAATGAACAGTTCTTC
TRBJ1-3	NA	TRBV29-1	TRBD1	CSARKTGAGNTIYF	TGCAGCGCCCGCAAGACAGGGGCTGGAAACACCATATATTTT
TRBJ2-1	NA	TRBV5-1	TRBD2	CASSLAGAGVVSNERFF	TGCGCCAGCAGCTTGGCAGGAGCGGGAGTAGTATCCAATGAGCGGTTCTTC
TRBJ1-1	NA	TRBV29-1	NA	CSVTTGIKNTEAFF	TGCAGCGTCACAACAGGGATCAAGAACACTGAAGCTTTCTTT
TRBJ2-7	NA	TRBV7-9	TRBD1	CASSSLVTGGYEQYF	TGTGCCAGCAGCTCCCTGGTTACAGGGGGCTACGAGCAGTACTTC
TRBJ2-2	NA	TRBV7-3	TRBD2	CASSLTGLAGRRNTGELFF	TGTGCCAGCAGCTTAACGGGACTAGCGGGGAGAAGGAACACCGGGGAGCTGTTTTTT
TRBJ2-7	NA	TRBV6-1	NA	CASRPGDPSSYEQYF	TGTGCCAGCAGACCCGGAGACCCTTCGTCGTACGAGCAGTACTTC
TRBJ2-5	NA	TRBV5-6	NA	CASSRPGVRETQYF	TGTGCCAGCAGCCGGCCGGGGGTAAGGGAGACCCAGTACTTC
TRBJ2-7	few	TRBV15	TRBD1	CATSRSPTGVGPEQYF	TGTGCCACCAGCAGATCCCCGACAGGGGTAGGGCCCGAGCAGTACTTC
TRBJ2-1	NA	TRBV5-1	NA	CASSYTNEQFF	TGCGCCAGCAGCTATACGAATGAGCAGTTCTTC
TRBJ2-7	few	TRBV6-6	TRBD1	CASSYTTGSDEQYF	TGTGCCAGCAGTTACACGACAGGGTCCGACGAGCAGTACTTC
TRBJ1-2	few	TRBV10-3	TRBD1	CAISEWDSPHYGYTF	TGTGCCATCAGTGAGTGGGACAGTCCTCACTATGGCTACACCTTC
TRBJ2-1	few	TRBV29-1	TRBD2	CSVGGLAGVGQFF	TGCAGCGTTGGGGGACTAGCGGGGGTAGGGCAGTTCTTC
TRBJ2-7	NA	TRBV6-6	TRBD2	CASSNRTSGSGEQYF	TGTGCCAGCAGTAACCGGACTAGCGGGAGTGGCGAGCAGTACTTC
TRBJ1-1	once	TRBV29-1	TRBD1	CSALQGLDTEAFF	TGCAGCGCCCTACAGGGGCTGGACACTGAAGCTTTCTTT
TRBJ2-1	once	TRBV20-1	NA	CSARAGTANNEQFF	TGCAGTGCTAGAGCCGGGACCGCAAACAATGAGCAGTTCTTC
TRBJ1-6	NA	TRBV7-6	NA	CASSLGSGSSYNSPLHF	TGTGCCAGCAGCTTAGGGTCGGGGAGCTCCTATAATTCACCCCTCCACTTT
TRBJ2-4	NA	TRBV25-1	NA	CASSPSGTGVAKNIQYF	TGTGCCAGCAGTCCTAGCGGGACAGGGGTAGCCAAAAACATTCAGTACTTC
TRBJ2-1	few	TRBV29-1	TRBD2	CSAAELAGAYNEQFF	TGCAGCGCTGCCGAACTAGCGGGAGCCTACAATGAGCAGTTCTTC
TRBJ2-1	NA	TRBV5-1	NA	CASSLAFLLAHNEQFF	TGCGCCAGCAGCTTGGCCTTCTTACTAGCACATAATGAGCAGTTCTTC
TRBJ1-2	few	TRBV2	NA	CASRAPGPWGYTF	TGTGCCAGCAGGGCCCCAGGCCCTTGGGGCTACACCTTC